This T cell receptor (beta chain) was recorded in a study of T cell changes during pregnancy in multiple sclerosis. Data came from immunoSEQ multiplex PCR; TCRdb stores just in-frame clones and leaves some out. Of just under 65,000 clones listed, about 96% are singletons. This CDR3 is built from 11 residues. CDR1 SQVTM and CDR2 ANQGSEA come from the germline V gene. V was cut by 7 bases and J by 5 bases, with 12 bases left in between. Sequences were derived from CD8+ T cells from peripheral blood mononuclear cells, sampled after pregnancy. The V call is TRBV29-1, the J call TRBJ2-7; D remains ambiguous. The receptor was derived from a female donor with multiple sclerosis, enrolled in a pregnancy study. CDR3 amino acids: CSALGNNEQYF. CDR3 DNA: TGCAGCGCCCTAGGAAATAACGAGCAGTACTTC.